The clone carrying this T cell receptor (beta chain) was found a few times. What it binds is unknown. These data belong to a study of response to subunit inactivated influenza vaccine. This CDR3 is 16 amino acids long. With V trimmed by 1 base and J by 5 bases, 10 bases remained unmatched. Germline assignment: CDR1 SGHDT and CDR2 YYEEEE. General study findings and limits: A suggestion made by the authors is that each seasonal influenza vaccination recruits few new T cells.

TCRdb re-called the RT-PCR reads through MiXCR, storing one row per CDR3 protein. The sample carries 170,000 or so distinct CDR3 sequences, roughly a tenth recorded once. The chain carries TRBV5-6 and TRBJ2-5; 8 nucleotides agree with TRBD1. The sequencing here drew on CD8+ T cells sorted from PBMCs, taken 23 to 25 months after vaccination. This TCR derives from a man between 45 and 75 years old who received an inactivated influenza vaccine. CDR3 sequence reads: CASSLLAGGAYETQYF. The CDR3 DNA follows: TGTGCCAGCAGCTTGTTGGCAGGGGGCGCATACGAGACCCAGTACTTC.